Presented here are 20 T cell receptor beta chains from one specimen sequenced in a study of technical replicates of blood from a handful of donors. Generated by immunoSEQ multiplex PCR, the TCRdb table keeps only in-frame clones and is missing some. The profile shows some 87,000 clones, 95% to 97% of them singletons. Sequencing was done on a sample of T cells isolated from PBMCs. These receptors originate from a human donor in good health.

This clone was recorded once. The gene calls are TRBV7-3 and TRBJ2-3; D is perhaps TRBD2 (5 bases). The CDR3 is 14 amino acids. Looked up from germline, CDR1 is SGHTA and CDR2 is FQGTGA. V gave up 5 bases and J gave up 5 bases, with 14 bases separating them. CDR3 residues: CASSPRGGGDTQYF. For the CDR3, the DNA is TGTGCCAGCAGCCCCAGAGGAGGTGGAGATACGCAGTATTTT. The complete variable domain, with remaining parts taken from reference TRBV7-3 and TRBJ2-3, reads GAGVSQTPSNKVTEKGKYVELRCDPISGHTALYWYRQSLGQGPEFLIYFQGTGAADDSGLPNDRFFAVRPEGSVSTLKIQRTERGDSAVYLCASSPRGGGDTQYFGPGTRLTVL.

The gene calls are TRBV2 and TRBJ2-1, with 10 positions matching TRBD2. J lost 1 base, V lost 8 bases, and 2 bases had no gene match. CDR1 is SNHLY, CDR2 FYNNEI, per germline. This CDR3 spans 14 amino acids. CDR3 sequence (DNA): TGTGCCAGCGGGACTAGCGCGTCCTACAATGAGCAGTTCTTC. Protein product: CASGTSASYNEQFF.

J is TRBJ2-3 and V is TRBV2; unclear D gene. The germline CDR1 and CDR2 sequences are SNHLY and FYNNEI. The CDR3 has 18 residues. The germline V and J ends were trimmed by 0 bases and 0 bases, with 16 bases remaining between them. The CDR3 is CASSEALAEAYSTDTQYF. The CDR3 coding sequence is TGTGCCAGCAGTGAAGCGCTTGCAGAAGCGTATAGCACAGATACGCAGTATTTT. Supplemented by reference TRBV2 and TRBJ2-3, the full variable domain reads EPEVTQTPSHQVTQMGQEVILRCVPISNHLYFYWYRQILGQKVEFLVSFYNNEISEKSEIFDDQFSVERPDGSNFTLKIRSTKLEDSAMYFCASSEALAEAYSTDTQYFGPGTRLTVL.

The V and J genes are TRBV30 and TRBJ1-2; 7 positions match TRBD1. CDR1 and CDR2 (germline): GTSNPN, SVGIG (reference sequence). The CDR3 runs 15 residues. With V trimmed by 5 bases and J by 1 base, 10 bases remained unmatched. The CDR3 coding sequence is TGTGCCTGGTATAGGACAGGCCTGTATAACTATGGCTACACCTTC. Translating gives CAWYRTGLYNYGYTF.

This chain connects TRBV7-9 to TRBJ2-1, with a possible D match to TRBD2 (5 bases). Germline V gene data show CDR1 as SEHNR and CDR2 as FQNEAQ (reference sequence). The germline V and J ends were trimmed by 3 bases and 0 bases, with 12 bases remaining between them. This CDR3 has 16 amino acids. CDR3 bases: TGTGCCAGCAGCTTCCAGCGGCATCGCTCCTACAATGAGCAGTTCTTC. Its translation: CASSFQRHRSYNEQFF.

The chain couples TRBV7-9 to TRBJ1-2, with TRBD1 matching over 7 bases. Trimming cost V 3 bases and J 3 bases; bases outside gene matches: 7. This CDR3 has 15 amino acids. The germline V gene has CDR1 SEHNR and CDR2 FQNEAQ (reference sequence). The CDR3 bases are TGTGCCAGCAGCTTCGGGACAGAACTGGACTATGGCTACACCTTC. This gives the protein CASSFGTELDYGYTF.

The CDR3 region is CATRRQGVPYEQYF. CDR3 coding DNA: TGTGCCACGAGGAGACAGGGGGTACCCTACGAGCAGTACTTC. V usage is TRBV27 and J usage is TRBJ2-7; 9 bases align to TRBD1. V lost 10 bases, J lost 2 bases, and 9 bases stayed unmatched. Germline V gene sequence: CDR1 MNHEY, CDR2 SMNVEV (reference sequence). This CDR3 is 14 amino acids long.

The V call is TRBV29-1, the J call TRBJ2-1; TRBD2 might be the D (6 bases). The germline CDR1 and CDR2 sequences are SQVTM and ANQGSEA. CDR3 length: 15 amino acids. Deletions cut 1 base from V and 2 bases from J, with 12 bases between. CDR3 region: CSVEGWAGTYNEQFF. CDR3 in DNA: TGCAGCGTTGAAGGTTGGGCGGGAACCTACAATGAGCAGTTCTTC.

The V gene is TRBV7-6, the J gene TRBJ2-7, with a tentative D call TRBD2 (6 bases). From germline, CDR1 is SGHVS and CDR2 FNYEAQ. Trimming took 9 bases from V and 6 from J, leaving 18 bases between them. This CDR3 contains 13 residues. CDR3 protein: CASWGEKGSEQYF. The DNA for the CDR3 is TGTGCCAGTTGGGGGGAAAAAGGGTCCGAGCAGTACTTC.

The chain employs TRBV9 and TRBJ2-2; D not resolved. Germline V lookup: CDR1 SGDLS, CDR2 YYNGEE. CDR3 size: 14 residues. With 2 bases removed from V and 3 bases from J, the gap between germline ends came to 8 bases. The CDR3 spells CASSVNSHTGELFF. For the CDR3, the DNA is TGTGCCAGCAGCGTGAACAGCCACACCGGGGAGCTGTTTTTT.

This chain links TRBV13 with TRBJ2-5; TRBD2 is a possible D gene (5 bases). From germline, CDR1 is PRHDT and CDR2 FYEKMQ (reference sequence). The CDR3 extends over 15 amino acids. Trimming took 5 bases from V and 3 from J, leaving 16 bases between them. The CDR3, as DNA: TGTGCCAGCAGCAGAGGCGGGTACGGTAAAGAGACCCAGTACTTC. Translated: CASSRGGYGKETQYF.

The chain employs TRBV7-3 and TRBJ2-1; 11 bases fit TRBD2. This CDR3 contains 16 residues. The germline V gene has CDR1 SGHTA and CDR2 FQGTGA. With 5 bases clipped from V and 7 bases from J, the junction kept 10 bases outside the gene matches. CDR3 coding DNA: TGTGCCAGCAGCCTGCCGGGACTAGCGGTCGCGAATGAGCAGTTCTTC. Amino acids: CASSLPGLAVANEQFF.

This clone is a singleton in its sample. This chain connects TRBV29-1 to TRBJ2-7; D is perhaps TRBD2 (6 bases). V lost 4 bases to trimming and J lost 4 bases, with 14 bases between them. CDR3 size: 13 residues. Germline CDR1 reads SQVTM; CDR2 reads ANQGSEA. The CDR3 DNA reads as TGCAGCGTTGCAGGAGGGGATGTTTACGAGCAGTACTTC. Translation gives CSVAGGDVYEQYF.

This chain uses TRBV4-1 with TRBJ2-3, with 7 bases lining up with TRBD2. With 4 bases clipped from V and 3 bases from J, the junction kept 10 bases outside the gene matches. CDR3 size: 16 residues. The germline gives CDR1 MGHRA, CDR2 YSYEKL. CDR3 sequence: CASSLSTRELTDTQYF. The CDR3 region has the DNA TGCGCCAGCAGCCTTAGTACGCGGGAGCTAACAGATACGCAGTATTTT.

This chain connects TRBV5-6 to TRBJ1-2, with 9 positions matching TRBD1. Per the germline V gene, CDR1 is SGHDT and CDR2 is YYEEEE. This CDR3 has 16 amino acids. J lost 1 base, V lost 3 bases, and 7 bases had no gene match. The CDR3 region has the DNA TGTGCCAGCAGCTCGGGGACAGGGTCGATTAACTATGGCTACACCTTC. It yields the protein CASSSGTGSINYGYTF. The entire variable domain, with the rest obtained from reference TRBV5-6 and TRBJ1-2, is as follows: DAGVTQSPTHLIKTRGQQVTLRCSPKSGHDTVSWYQQALGQGPQFIFQYYEEEERQRGNFPDRFSGHQFPNYSSELNVNALLLGDSALYLCASSSGTGSINYGYTFGSGTRLTVV.

J is TRBJ1-1 and V is TRBV19, with 8 bases matching TRBD1. V gave up 3 bases and J gave up 4 bases; unmatched junction bases: 1. The CDR3 covers 13 residues. Germline CDR1 LNHDA, CDR2 SQIVND (reference sequence). CDR3 bases: TGTGCCAGTAGTATTCAGGGGGCCACTGAAGCTTTCTTT. Protein sequence: CASSIQGATEAFF.

Only one count was recorded for this clone. The chain couples TRBV6-1 to TRBJ2-3; 7 nucleotides align to TRBD2. The CDR3 extends over 13 amino acids. With V trimmed by 8 bases and J by 6 bases, 8 bases remained unmatched. Germline V CDR1 and CDR2: MNHNS, SASEGT. The CDR3 DNA follows: TGTGCCAGCGGGGGGGAGCTGAGGGATACGCAGTATTTT. It encodes CASGGELRDTQYF.

This chain connects TRBV5-6 to TRBJ1-1; tentatively, D is TRBD1 (6 bases). Germline loops: CDR1 SGHDT, CDR2 YYEEEE. Between the trimmed V and J ends, which lost 2 bases and 8 bases, there was a span of 13 bases. This CDR3 spans 13 amino acids. Written as DNA, the CDR3 is TGTGCCAGCAGCTTTCCGCGACAGGCAGAAGCTTTCTTT. Its protein product is CASSFPRQAEAFF.

The J gene is TRBJ1-1, the V gene TRBV5-4, with D tentatively TRBD1 (5 bases). Trimming shortened V by 2 bases and J by 8 bases, and 13 bases separated the two germline ends. The CDR3 extends over 13 amino acids. Germline CDR1 SGHNT, CDR2 YYREEE (reference sequence). CDR3 region: CASSFFSGAEAFF. The CDR3 nucleotides are TGTGCCAGCAGCTTCTTTAGCGGGGCGGAAGCTTTCTTT.

The V call is TRBV29-1, the J call TRBJ2-1; D is uncertain. The CDR3 is 12 amino acids. Between the trimmed V and J ends, which lost 5 bases and 2 bases, there was a span of 7 bases. Germline CDR1 reads SQVTM; CDR2 reads ANQGSEA. CDR3 protein: CSVIATYNEQFF. The CDR3 nucleotides read TGCAGCGTTATAGCAACCTACAATGAGCAGTTCTTC.